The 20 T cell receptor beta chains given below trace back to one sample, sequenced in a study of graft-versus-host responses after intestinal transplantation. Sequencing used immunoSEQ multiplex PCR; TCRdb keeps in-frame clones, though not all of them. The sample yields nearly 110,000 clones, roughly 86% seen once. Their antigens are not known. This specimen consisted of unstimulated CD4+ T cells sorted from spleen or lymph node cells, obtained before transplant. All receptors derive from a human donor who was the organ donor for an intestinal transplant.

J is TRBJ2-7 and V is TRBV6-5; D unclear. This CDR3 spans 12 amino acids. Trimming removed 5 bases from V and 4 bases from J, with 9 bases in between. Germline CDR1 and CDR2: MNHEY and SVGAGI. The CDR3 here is CASSEKAYEQYF. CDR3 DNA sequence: TGTGCCAGCAGTGAGAAAGCTTACGAGCAGTACTTC.

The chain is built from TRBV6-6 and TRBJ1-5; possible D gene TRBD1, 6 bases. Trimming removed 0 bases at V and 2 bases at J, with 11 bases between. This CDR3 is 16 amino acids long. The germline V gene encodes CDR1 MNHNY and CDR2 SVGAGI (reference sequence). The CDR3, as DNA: TGTGCCAGCAGTTACTCGGCAGGGGATGGCAATCAGCCCCAGCATTTT. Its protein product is CASSYSAGDGNQPQHF.

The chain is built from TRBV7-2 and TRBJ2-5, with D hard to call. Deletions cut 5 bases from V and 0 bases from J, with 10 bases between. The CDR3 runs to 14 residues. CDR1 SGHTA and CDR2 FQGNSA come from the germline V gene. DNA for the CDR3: TGTGCCAGCAGCCCAATTTGGAACCAAGAGACCCAGTACTTC. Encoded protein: CASSPIWNQETQYF.

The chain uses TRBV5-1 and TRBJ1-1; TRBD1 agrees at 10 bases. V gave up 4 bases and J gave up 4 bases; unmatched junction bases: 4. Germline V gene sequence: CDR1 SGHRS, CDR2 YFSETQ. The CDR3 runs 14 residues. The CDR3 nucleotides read TGCGCCAGCAGCCCCTGGACAGGGGGCACTGAAGCTTTCTTT. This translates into CASSPWTGGTEAFF.

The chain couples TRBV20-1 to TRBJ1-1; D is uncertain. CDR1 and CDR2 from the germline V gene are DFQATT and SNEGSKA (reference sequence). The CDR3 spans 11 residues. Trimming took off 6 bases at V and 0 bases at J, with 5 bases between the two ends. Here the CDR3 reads CSAALNTEAFF. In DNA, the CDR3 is TGCAGTGCGGCCTTGAACACTGAAGCTTTCTTT.

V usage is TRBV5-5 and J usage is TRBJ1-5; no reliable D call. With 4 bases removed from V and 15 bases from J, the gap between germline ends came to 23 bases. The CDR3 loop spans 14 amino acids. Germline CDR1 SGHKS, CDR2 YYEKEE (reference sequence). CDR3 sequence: CASSPDLGPGNGHF. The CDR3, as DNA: TGTGCCAGCAGCCCGGACCTGGGCCCCGGGAATGGGCATTTT.

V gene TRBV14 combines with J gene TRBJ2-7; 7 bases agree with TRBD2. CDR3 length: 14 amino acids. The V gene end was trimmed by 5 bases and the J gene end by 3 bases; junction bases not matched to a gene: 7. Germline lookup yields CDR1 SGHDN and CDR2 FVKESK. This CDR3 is CASSFPGLHYEQYF. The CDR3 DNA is TGTGCCAGCAGCTTCCCGGGACTACACTACGAGCAGTACTTC.

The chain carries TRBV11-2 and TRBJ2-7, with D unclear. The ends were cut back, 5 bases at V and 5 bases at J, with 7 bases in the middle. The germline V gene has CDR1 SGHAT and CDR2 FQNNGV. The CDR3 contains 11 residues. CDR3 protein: CASSVRNEQYF. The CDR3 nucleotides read TGTGCCAGCAGCGTTAGGAACGAGCAGTACTTC.

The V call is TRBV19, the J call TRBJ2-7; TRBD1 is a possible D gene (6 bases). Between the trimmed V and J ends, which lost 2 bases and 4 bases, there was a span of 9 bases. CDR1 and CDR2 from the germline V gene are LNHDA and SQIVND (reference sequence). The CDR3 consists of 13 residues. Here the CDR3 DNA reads TGTGCCAGTAGTATAACAGGGCTATACGAGCAGTACTTC. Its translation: CASSITGLYEQYF.

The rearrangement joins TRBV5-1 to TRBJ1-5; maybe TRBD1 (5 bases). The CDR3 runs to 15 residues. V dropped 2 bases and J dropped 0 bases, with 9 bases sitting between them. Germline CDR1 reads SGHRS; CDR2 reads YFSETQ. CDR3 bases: TGCGCCAGCAGCTTAACTGACAGTAGCAATCAGCCCCAGCATTTT. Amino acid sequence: CASSLTDSSNQPQHF.

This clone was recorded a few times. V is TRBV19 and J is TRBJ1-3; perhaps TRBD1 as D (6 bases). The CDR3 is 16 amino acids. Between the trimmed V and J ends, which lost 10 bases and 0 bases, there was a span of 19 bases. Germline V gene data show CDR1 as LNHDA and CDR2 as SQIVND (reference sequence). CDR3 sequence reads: CATQAVGGASGNTIYF. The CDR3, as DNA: TGTGCCACTCAGGCGGTTGGGGGCGCCTCTGGAAACACCATATATTTT.

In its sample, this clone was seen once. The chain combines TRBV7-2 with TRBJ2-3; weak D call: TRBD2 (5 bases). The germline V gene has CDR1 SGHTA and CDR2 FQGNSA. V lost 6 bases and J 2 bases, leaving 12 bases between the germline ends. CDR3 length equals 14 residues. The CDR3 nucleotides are TGTGCCAGCAGTATGACTACCAACACAGATACGCAGTATTTT. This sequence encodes CASSMTTNTDTQYF. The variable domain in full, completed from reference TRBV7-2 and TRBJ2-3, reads GAGVSQSPSNKVTEKGKDVELRCDPISGHTALYWYRQSLGQGLEFLIYFQGNSAPDKSGLPSDRFSAERTGGSVSTLTIQRTQQEDSAVYLCASSMTTNTDTQYFGPGTRLTVL.

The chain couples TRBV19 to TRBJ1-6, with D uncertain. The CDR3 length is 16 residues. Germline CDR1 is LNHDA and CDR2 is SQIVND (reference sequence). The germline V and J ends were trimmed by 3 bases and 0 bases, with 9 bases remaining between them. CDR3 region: CASSILPRSYNSPLHF. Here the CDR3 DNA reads TGTGCCAGTAGTATCCTTCCACGCTCCTATAATTCACCCCTCCACTTT.

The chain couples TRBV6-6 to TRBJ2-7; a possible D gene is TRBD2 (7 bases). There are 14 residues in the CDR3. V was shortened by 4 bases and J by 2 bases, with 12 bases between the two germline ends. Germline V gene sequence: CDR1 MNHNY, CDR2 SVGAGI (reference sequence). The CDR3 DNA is TGTGCCAGCAGTTGGGAGGGGGGGACCTACGAGCAGTACTTC. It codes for CASSWEGGTYEQYF.

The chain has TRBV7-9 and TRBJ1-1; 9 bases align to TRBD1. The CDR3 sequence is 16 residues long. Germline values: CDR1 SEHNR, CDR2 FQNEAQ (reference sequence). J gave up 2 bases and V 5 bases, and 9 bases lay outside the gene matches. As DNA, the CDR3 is TGTGCCAGCAGCGTCGGGACAGGGCGTGGAAACACTGAAGCTTTCTTT. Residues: CASSVGTGRGNTEAFF. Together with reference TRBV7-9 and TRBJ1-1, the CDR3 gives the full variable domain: DTGVSQNPRHKITKRGQNVTFRCDPISEHNRLYWYRQTLGQGPEFLTYFQNEAQLEKSRLLSDRFSAERPKGSFSTLEIQRTEQGDSAMYLCASSVGTGRGNTEAFFGQGTRLTVV.

In DNA form, the CDR3 reads TGTGCCAGCAGCTCCAGCGACAGGGTAAACACTGAAGCTTTCTTT. This translates into CASSSSDRVNTEAFF. The chain recombines TRBV13 with TRBJ1-1, with 7 bases aligning to TRBD1. Germline lookup yields CDR1 PRHDT and CDR2 FYEKMQ (reference sequence). This CDR3 is 15 amino acids long. Trimming removed 4 bases from V and 2 bases from J; junction bases left unmatched: 7.

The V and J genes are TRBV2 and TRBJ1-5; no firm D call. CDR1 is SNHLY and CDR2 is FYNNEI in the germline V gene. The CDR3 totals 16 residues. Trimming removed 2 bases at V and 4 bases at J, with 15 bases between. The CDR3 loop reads CASSEKGPVLNQPQHF. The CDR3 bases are TGTGCCAGCAGTGAAAAGGGTCCGGTGCTAAATCAGCCCCAGCATTTT.

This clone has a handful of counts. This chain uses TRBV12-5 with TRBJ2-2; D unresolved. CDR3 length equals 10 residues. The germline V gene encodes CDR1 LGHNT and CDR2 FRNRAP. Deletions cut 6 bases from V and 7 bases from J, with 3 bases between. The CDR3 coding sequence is TGTGCTAGTGGGGTCGGGGAGCTGTTTTTT. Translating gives CASGVGELFF. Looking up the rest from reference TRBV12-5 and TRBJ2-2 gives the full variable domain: DARVTQTPRHKVTEMGQEVTMRCQPILGHNTVFWYRQTMMQGLELLAYFRNRAPLDDSGMPKDRFSAEMPDATLATLKIQPSEPRDSAVYFCASGVGELFFGEGSRLTVL.

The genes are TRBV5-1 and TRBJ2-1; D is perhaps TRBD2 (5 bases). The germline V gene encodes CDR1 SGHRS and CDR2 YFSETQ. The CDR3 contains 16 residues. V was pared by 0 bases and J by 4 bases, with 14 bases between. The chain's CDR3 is CASSLAVSGVYNEQFF. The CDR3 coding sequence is TGCGCCAGCAGCTTGGCTGTCAGCGGAGTGTACAATGAGCAGTTCTTC.

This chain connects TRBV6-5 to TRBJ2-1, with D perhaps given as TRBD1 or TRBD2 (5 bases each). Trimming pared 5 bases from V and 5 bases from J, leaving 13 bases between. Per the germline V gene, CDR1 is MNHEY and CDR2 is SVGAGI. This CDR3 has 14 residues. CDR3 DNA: TGTGCCAGCAGTGAAAGGGGACGAAACAATGAGCAGTTCTTC. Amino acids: CASSERGRNNEQFF.